This T cell receptor (beta chain) was found in a study of blood T cell repertoires in COVID-19. Study details: Spain, Italy and the United States supplied samples that represented acute and convalescent COVID-19.

The CDR3 has 12 amino acids. V dropped 8 bases and J dropped 10; count of bases not matched to a gene: 10. Produced via immunoSEQ multiplex PCR; TCRdb's table is partial and in-frame only. The sample carries 200,000 to 250,000 clones, 87% recorded once. Donors in Cohort 3 counted as recovered after two negative PCRs, clearance, or symptom resolution. Sequencing used PBMCs or T cells enriched from blood (not recorded which). The V gene is TRBV12-3 or TRBV12-4, the J gene TRBJ1-1; 7 bases fit TRBD1. The TCR was taken from a man aged 30 to 39 who had recovered from COVID-19. Written as DNA, the CDR3 is TGTGCCAGCGGTAAACAGGGGCAAGCAGCTTTCTTT. It encodes CASGKQGQAAFF.